Following are 3 T cell receptor beta chains from one sample sequenced in a study of sequential checkpoint blockade in melanoma. Treatment noted: randomized to nivolumab then ipilimumab (arm A) or the reverse (arm B). Data came from immunoSEQ multiplex PCR; TCRdb stores just in-frame clones and leaves some out. The profile shows more than 35,000 clones, roughly 90% of them singletons. Sequenced material: CD8+ T cells sorted from blood (inferred from file names), taken from a patient given nivolumab and ipilimumab in sequence. Receptors were obtained from a human donor with melanoma.

This rearrangement joins TRBV7-9 to TRBJ1-1; D uncertain. CDR1 is SEHNR and CDR2 is FQNEAQ in the germline V gene (reference sequence). CDR3 length equals 14 residues. V gave up 1 base and J gave up 4 bases, with 10 bases separating them. In DNA form, the CDR3 reads TGTGCCAGCAGCTTAGGTTGGGCCGTCACTGAAGCTTTCTTT. Amino acid sequence: CASSLGWAVTEAFF.

A single count supports this clone. J is TRBJ1-1 and V is TRBV2, with a possible D match to TRBD1 (6 bases). CDR1 is SNHLY, CDR2 FYNNEI, per germline. The CDR3 length is 13 residues. V lost 4 bases and J 1 base, leaving 7 bases between the germline ends. DNA for the CDR3: TGTGCCAGCAGTGGGACAGCGAACACTGAAGCTTTCTTT. It translates to CASSGTANTEAFF.

The chain joins TRBV14 to TRBJ2-6; unclear D gene. The germline V gene encodes CDR1 SGHDN and CDR2 FVKESK. V was shortened by 0 bases and J by 1 base, with 16 bases between the two germline ends. The CDR3 is 19 residues long. The CDR3 loop is CASSQDPPRLSSGANVLTF. CDR3 nucleotide sequence: TGTGCCAGCAGCCAAGATCCTCCGAGACTCTCGTCTGGGGCCAACGTCCTGACTTTC.